This T cell receptor (beta chain) was documented in a study of blood T cell repertoires in COVID-19 (dated by TCRdb to the early 2020s). Describing the broader study: Collaborator samples came from the United States, Italy and Spain and covered acute and convalescent phases of COVID-19. The material from the prospective study consisted of cDNA or gDNA derived from T cells, B-cell-depleted T cells, or PBMCs. Subjects who had been exposed to COVID-19, were actively infected with it, or had recovered from it provided the deeply sampled blood TCRbeta repertoires that made up the dataset. The repertoires were released in a freely available public database meant as a resource for research on the immune response to SARS-CoV-2. Samples came from the ongoing ImmuneRACE study (first 160 participants) plus 1,254 subjects from 6 global collaborators. Sample metadata almost always included a de-identified subject ID, COVID-19 status, age in years and sex. HLA class I and class II types, where available, came from metadata supplied by the sample provider rather than from assay-based typing. The research as a whole found: Clinical and demographic metadata were provided uncurated, with the amount varying by source and participant.

V was cut back by 1 base and J by 5 bases, leaving a gap of 10 bases between them. Taken from cysteine to phenylalanine, the CDR3 has 14 residues. Only the CDR3 portion is preserved as DNA: 42 bases, with reading frame beginning at the first base. CDR1 and CDR2 are read off the germline V gene (reference sequence) as SGHKS and YYEKEE. Samples from volunteer blood donors who had recovered from COVID-19 were contributed by a second Seattle source. The collaborating institutions used their own protocols to collect whole blood in K2EDTA tubes. Collaborator samples were shipped for TCRbeta analysis as frozen whole blood, isolated PBMCs, or DNA extracted from either sample type. Note on this clone: Which antigen it targets is not known. Within one base of it there is no much larger clone, and no base qualities were kept.

The immunoSEQ Assay, a bias-controlled multiplex PCR, was used to amplify TCRbeta CDR3 regions from genomic DNA. The original pipeline was this. Nucleated cell counts per sample were estimated from amplification of reference gene primers within the assay. Sequence reads were collapsed and filtered to measure the absolute abundance of every unique TCRbeta CDR3 rearrangement. For each sample, productive Simpson clonality was calculated as the square root of Simpson's diversity index over productive rearrangements. Here the immuneACCESS table is served through TCRdb, limited to in-frame sequences with V and J called. Missing clones are a known gap in these copies; in checked studies unresolved V genes cover under half, and the rest lacks a known reason. The V and J calls and the clone size are those of that table, but D and trimming were determined from the DNA. The sample has 150,000 to 200,000 clones on record, 80% to 90% of them singletons. The ten largest clones add up to around 1.9% of the sample.

Sequenced sample: peripheral blood. The sequence was obtained from a man aged 18 to 30 who had recovered from COVID-19. The sequence is built from TRBV5-5 and TRBJ1-5; perhaps TRBD1 is the D gene, with 5 bases matching. The nucleotide sequence reads as follows: TGTGCCAGCAGCTTGTCAGGGTCCGATCAGCCCCAGCATTTT. It is translated as CASSLSGSDQPQHF. The reference TRBV5-5 and TRBJ1-5 proteins fill in what lies around the CDR3, so the full variable domain reads DAGVTQSPTHLIKTRGQQVTLRCSPISGHKSVSWYQQVLGQGPQFIFQYYEKEERGRGNFPDRFSARQFPNYSSELNVNALLLGDSALYLCASSLSGSDQPQHFGDGTRLSIL.